This T cell receptor (beta chain) comes out of a study of blood T cell repertoires in COVID-19. Study-wide context: Sources were T cells, B-cell-depleted T cells, or PBMCs; the material itself was cDNA or gDNA.

This CDR3 spans 16 amino acids. V was clipped by 4 bases and J by 3 bases, with 19 bases between them. The germline V gene encodes CDR1 SGHNT and CDR2 YYREEE (reference sequence). TCRdb keeps only in-frame clones here, not all; method: immunoSEQ multiplex PCR. The sample includes approximately 210,000 clones, approximately 91% of them seen just once. The chain joins TRBV5-4 to TRBJ2-5, with TRBD1 as a possible D gene (5 bases). Sequencing was carried out using peripheral blood. The source of this sequence is a woman aged 40 to 50 with acute or convalescent COVID-19. This CDR3 is CASSADGGAGKETQYF. CDR3 sequence (DNA): TGTGCCAGCAGCGCAGACGGTGGGGCCGGTAAAGAGACCCAGTACTTC.